The T cell receptor (beta chain) described here comes from a study of blood T cell repertoires in COVID-19. Under the authors' procedure: Amplification from reference gene primers served as the basis for estimated nucleated cell counts. Some clones are missing from TCRdb's copy, which holds only in-frame ones; the method was immunoSEQ multiplex PCR. The V and J calls and clone size were taken over from that table, and D and trimming were inferred from the DNA. Of approximately 170,000 clones listed, over 70% are singletons. The receptor was isolated from a woman in her 70s who had recovered from COVID-19. The sequencing sample was made of peripheral blood.

Here the CDR3 reads CASLSPHRGTEAFF. CDR3 DNA: TGTGCCAGCCTCTCTCCCCACCGGGGCACTGAAGCTTTCTTT. The V and J genes are TRBV7-2 and TRBJ1-1; D uncertain. Trimming stripped 8 bases from V and 4 bases from J, with 17 bases between. CDR3 length: 14 residues. CDR1 is SGHTA and CDR2 is FQGNSA in the germline V gene.